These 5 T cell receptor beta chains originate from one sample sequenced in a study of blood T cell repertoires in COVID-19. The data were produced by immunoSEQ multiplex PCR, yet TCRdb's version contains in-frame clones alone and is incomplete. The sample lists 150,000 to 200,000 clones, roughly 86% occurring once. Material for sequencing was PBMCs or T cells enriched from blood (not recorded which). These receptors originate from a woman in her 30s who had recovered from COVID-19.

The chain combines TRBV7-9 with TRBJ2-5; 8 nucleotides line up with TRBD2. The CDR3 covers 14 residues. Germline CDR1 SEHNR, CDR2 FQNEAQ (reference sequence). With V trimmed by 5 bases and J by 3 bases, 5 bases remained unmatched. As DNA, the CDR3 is TGTGCCAGCAGCGCGGCGGGAGGAGAAGAGACCCAGTACTTC. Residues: CASSAAGGEETQYF.

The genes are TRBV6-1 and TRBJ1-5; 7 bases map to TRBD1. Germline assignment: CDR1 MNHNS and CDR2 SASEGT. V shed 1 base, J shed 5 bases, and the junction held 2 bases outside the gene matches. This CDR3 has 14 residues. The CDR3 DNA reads TGTGCCAGCAGTGAAGTCAGGGGGGATCAGCCCCAGCATTTT. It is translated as CASSEVRGDQPQHF.

CDR3 sequence reads: CASSSSAEQSTDTQYF. CDR3 coding DNA: TGTGCCAGCAGCTCCTCAGCGGAGCAGAGCACAGATACGCAGTATTTT. The chain joins TRBV7-2 to TRBJ2-3, with D perhaps TRBD2 (5 bases). V was shortened by 4 bases and J by 0 bases, with 14 bases between the two germline ends. CDR3 length: 16 amino acids. Germline V lookup: CDR1 SGHTA, CDR2 FQGNSA. Filled out from reference TRBV7-2 and TRBJ2-3, the complete variable domain reads GAGVSQSPSNKVTEKGKDVELRCDPISGHTALYWYRQSLGQGLEFLIYFQGNSAPDKSGLPSDRFSAERTGGSVSTLTIQRTQQEDSAVYLCASSSSAEQSTDTQYFGPGTRLTVL.

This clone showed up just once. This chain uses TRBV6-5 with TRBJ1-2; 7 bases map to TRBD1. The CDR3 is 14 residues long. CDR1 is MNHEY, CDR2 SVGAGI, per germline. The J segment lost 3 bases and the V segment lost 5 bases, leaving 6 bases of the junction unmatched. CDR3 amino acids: CASSRDGTDYGYTF. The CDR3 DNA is TGTGCCAGCAGTCGTGACGGGACAGACTATGGCTACACCTTC.

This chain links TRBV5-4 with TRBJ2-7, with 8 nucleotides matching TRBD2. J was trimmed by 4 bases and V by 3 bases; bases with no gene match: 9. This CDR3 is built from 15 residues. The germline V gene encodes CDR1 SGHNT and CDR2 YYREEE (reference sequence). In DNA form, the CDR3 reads TGTGCCAGCAGCTCCAAGACTAGCGCAACGTACGAGCAGTACTTC. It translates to CASSSKTSATYEQYF.